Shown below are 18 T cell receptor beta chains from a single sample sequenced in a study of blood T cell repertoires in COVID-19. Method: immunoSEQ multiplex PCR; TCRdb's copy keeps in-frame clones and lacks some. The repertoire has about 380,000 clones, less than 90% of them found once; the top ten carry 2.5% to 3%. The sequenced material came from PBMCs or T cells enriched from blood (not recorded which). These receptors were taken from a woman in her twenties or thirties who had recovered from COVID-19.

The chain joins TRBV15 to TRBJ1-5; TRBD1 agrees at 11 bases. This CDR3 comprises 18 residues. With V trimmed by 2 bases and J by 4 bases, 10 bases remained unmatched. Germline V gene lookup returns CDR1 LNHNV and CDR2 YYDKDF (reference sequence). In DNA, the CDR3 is TGTGCCACCAGCAGATCAAGAGGGGGACAGGGGGGAAATCAGCCCCAGCATTTT. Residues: CATSRSRGGQGGNQPQHF. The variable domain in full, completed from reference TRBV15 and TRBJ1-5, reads DAMVIQNPRYQVTQFGKPVTLSCSQTLNHNVMYWYQQKSSQAPKLLFHYYDKDFNNEADTPDNFQSRRPNTSFCFLDIRSPGLGDTAMYLCATSRSRGGQGGNQPQHFGDGTRLSIL.

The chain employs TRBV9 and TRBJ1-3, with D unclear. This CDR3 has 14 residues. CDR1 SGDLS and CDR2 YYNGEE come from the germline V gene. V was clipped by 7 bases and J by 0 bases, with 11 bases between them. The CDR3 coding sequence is TGTGCCAGCTCAAGGAGTTTCTCTGGAAACACCATATATTTT. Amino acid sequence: CASSRSFSGNTIYF.

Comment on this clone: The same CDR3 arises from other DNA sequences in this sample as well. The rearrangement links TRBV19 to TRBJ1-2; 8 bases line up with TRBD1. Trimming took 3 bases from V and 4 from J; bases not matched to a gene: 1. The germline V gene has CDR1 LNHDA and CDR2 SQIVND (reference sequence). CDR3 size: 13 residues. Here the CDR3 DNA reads TGTGCCAGTAGTATCGGGACAGGCTATGGCTACACCTTC. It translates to CASSIGTGYGYTF.

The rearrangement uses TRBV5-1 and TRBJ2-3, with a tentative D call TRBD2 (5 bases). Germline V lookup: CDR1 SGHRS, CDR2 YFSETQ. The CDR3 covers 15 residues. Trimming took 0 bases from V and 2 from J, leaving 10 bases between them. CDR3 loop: CASSLEVSATDTQYF. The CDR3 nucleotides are TGCGCCAGCAGCTTGGAAGTTAGCGCCACAGATACGCAGTATTTT.

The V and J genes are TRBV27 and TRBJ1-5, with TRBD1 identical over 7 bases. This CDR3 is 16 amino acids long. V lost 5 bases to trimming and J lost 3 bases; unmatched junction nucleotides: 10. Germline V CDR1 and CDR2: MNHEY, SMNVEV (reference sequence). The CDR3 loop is CASSPTGKGTNQPQHF. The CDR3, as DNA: TGTGCCAGCAGTCCGACAGGGAAAGGGACCAATCAGCCCCAGCATTTT.

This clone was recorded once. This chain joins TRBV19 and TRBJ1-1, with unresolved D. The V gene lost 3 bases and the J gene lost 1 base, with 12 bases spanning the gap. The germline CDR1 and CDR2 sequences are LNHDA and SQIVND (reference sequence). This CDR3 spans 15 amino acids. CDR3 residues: CASSILSGSNTEAFF. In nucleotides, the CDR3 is TGTGCCAGTAGTATTTTATCGGGATCGAACACTGAAGCTTTCTTT. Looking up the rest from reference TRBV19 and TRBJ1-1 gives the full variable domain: DGGITQSPKYLFRKEGQNVTLSCEQNLNHDAMYWYRQDPGQGLRLIYYSQIVNDFQKGDIAEGYSVSREKKESFPLTVTSAQKNPTAFYLCASSILSGSNTEAFFGQGTRLTVV.

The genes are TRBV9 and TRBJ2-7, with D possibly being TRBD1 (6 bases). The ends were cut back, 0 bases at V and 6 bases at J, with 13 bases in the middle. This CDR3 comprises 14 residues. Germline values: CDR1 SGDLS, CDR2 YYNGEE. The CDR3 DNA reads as TGTGCCAGCAGCGTAGCGGGACAAAATCCCGAGCAGTACTTC. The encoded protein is CASSVAGQNPEQYF.

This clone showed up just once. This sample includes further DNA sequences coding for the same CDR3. CDR3 DNA sequence: TGTGCCACCAGTGACAGCTCCTACAATGAGCAGTTCTTC. The encoded protein is CATSDSSYNEQFF. The chain employs TRBV24-1 and TRBJ2-1; no clear D gene. Germline CDR1 and CDR2: KGHDR and SFDVKD. Trimming took off 4 bases at V and 0 bases at J, with 3 bases between the two ends. The CDR3 loop spans 13 amino acids.

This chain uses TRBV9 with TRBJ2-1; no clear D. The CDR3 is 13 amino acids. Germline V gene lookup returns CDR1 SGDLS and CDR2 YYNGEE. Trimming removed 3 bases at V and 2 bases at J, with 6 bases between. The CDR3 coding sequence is TGTGCCAGCAGCGCCCGTCCCTACAATGAGCAGTTCTTC. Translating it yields CASSARPYNEQFF.

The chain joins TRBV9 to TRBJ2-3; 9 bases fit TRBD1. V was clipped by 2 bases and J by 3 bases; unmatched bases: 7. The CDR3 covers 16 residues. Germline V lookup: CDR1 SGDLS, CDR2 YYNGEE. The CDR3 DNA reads TGTGCCAGCAGCGTGTCGACAGGGGGTTGGACAGATACGCAGTATTTT. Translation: CASSVSTGGWTDTQYF.

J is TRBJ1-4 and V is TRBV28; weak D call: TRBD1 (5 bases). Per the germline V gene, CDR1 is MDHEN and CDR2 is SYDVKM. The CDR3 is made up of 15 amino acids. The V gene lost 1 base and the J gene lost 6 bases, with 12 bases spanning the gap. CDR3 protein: CASSLYGGKDEKLFF. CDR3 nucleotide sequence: TGTGCCAGCAGTTTATACGGGGGAAAGGATGAAAAACTGTTTTTT.

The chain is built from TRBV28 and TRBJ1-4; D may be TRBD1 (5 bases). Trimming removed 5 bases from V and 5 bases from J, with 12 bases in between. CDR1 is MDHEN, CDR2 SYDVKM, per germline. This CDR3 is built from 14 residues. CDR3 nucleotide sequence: TGTGCCAGCAGTCCCAGGGCTCTGAATGAAAAACTGTTTTTT. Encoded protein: CASSPRALNEKLFF.

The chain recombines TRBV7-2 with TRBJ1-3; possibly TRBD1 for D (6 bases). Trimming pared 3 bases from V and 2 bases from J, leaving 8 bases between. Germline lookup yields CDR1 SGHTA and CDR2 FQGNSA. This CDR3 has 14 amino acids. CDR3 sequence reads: CASSLTGAGNTIYF. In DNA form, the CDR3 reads TGTGCCAGCAGCTTGACAGGAGCTGGAAACACCATATATTTT.

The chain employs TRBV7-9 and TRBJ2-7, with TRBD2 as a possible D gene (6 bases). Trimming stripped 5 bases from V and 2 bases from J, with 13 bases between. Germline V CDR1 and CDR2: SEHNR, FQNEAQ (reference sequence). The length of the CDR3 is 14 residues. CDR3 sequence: CASSRSEGTYEQYF. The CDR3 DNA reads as TGTGCCAGCAGCCGATCGGAGGGCACCTACGAGCAGTACTTC.

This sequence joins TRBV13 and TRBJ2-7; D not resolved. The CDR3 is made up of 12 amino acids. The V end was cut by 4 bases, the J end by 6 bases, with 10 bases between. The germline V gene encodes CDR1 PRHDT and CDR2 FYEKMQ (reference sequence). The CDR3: CASSSSRSEQYF. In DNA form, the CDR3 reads TGTGCCAGCAGCTCCAGTCGTTCCGAGCAGTACTTC.

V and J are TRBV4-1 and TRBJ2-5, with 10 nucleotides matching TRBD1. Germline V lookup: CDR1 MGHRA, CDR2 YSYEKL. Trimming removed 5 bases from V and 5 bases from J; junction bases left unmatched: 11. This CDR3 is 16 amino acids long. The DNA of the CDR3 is TGCGCCAGCAGCGCCGTAGACAGGGGGCGATTTGAGACCCAGTACTTC. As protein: CASSAVDRGRFETQYF.

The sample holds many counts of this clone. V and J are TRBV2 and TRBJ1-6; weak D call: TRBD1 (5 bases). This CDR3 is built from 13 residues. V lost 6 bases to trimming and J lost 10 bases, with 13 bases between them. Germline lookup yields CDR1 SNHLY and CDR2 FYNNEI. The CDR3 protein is CASSQGEGSPLHF. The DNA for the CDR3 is TGTGCCAGCAGCCAAGGGGAGGGATCACCCCTCCACTTT.

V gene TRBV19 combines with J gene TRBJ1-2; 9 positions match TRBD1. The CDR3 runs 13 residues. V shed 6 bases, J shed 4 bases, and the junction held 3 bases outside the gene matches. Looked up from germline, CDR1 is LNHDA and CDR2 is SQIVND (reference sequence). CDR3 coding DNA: TGTGCCAGTAGAGCACAGGGGGCCTATGGCTACACCTTC. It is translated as CASRAQGAYGYTF.